This record concerns one TCR beta chain sequence. Produced via immunoSEQ multiplex PCR; TCRdb's table is partial and in-frame only. The repertoire holds about 79,000 clones, with 80% to 95% as singletons. The source of the sample is a study of OX40 agonist ivuxolimab in advanced cancers. Looked up from germline, CDR1 is SGHNT and CDR2 is YYREEE (reference sequence). This CDR3 contains 15 residues. Trimming at V came to 4 bases and at J to 2 bases, leaving 5 bases not matched to a gene. The rearrangement links TRBV5-4 to TRBJ2-5, with 10 positions matching TRBD2. The sample was CD4+ or CD8+ T cells sorted from blood, taken in a trial of the OX40 agonist ivuxolimab. The receptor was isolated from an adult with an advanced solid tumor such as melanoma, head and neck, liver or kidney cancer. CDR3 DNA sequence: TGTGCCAGCAGCGGGATAGCGGGAGGACAAGAGACCCAGTACTTC. This encodes CASSGIAGGQETQYF.